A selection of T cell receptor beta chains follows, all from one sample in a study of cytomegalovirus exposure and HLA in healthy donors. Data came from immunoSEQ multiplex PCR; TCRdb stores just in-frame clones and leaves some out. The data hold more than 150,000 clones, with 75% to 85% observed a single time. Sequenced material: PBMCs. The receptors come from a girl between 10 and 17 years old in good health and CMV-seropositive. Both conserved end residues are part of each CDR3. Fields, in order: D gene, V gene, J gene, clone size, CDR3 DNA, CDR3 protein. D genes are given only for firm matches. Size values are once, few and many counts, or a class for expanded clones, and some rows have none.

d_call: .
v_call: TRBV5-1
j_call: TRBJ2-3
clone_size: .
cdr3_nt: TGCGCCAGCAGCTTGGAATCATGGGGGGCAGATACGCAGTATTTT
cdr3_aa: CASSLESWGADTQYF

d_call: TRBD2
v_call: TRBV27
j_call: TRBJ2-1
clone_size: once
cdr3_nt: TGTGCCAGCCTCTATAGCGGGGGGACCTACAATGAGCAGTTCTTC
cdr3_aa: CASLYSGGTYNEQFF

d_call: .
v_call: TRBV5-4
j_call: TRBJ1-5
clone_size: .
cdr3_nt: TGTGCCAGCAGCTTGGACCTGACGGGGGGTCCCCAGCATTTT
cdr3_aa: CASSLDLTGGPQHF

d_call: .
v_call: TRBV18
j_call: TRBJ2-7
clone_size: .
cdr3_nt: TGTGCCAGCTCACCTCGTCTAGTATCGTCCTACGAGCAGTACTTC
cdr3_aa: CASSPRLVSSYEQYF

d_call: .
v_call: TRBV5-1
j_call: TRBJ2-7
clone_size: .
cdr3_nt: TGCGCCAGCAGCTACTCCAGGGGAGCCGACGAGCAGTACTTC
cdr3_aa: CASSYSRGADEQYF

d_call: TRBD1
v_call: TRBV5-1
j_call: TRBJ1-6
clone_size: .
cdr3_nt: TGCGCCAGCAGCGCCGGGACAGGGGGCAATTCACCCCTCCACTTT
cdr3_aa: CASSAGTGGNSPLHF

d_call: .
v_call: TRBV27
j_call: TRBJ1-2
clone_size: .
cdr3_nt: TGTGCCAGCAGTTCCAGGGGCCCGCCCTATGGCTACACCTTC
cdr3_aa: CASSSRGPPYGYTF

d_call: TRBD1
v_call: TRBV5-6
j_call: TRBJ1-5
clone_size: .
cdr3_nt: TGTGCCAGCAGCTTGAGGAGTTACAGGGGGACACCTCAGCCCCAGCATTTT
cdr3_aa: CASSLRSYRGTPQPQHF

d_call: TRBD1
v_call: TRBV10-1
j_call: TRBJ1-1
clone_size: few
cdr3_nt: TGCGCCAGCAGTGAAAGGACAGGGGGCACTGAAGCTTTCTTT
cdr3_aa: CASSERTGGTEAFF

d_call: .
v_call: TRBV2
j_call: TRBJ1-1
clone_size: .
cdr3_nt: TGTGCCAGCAGTGGACAGCCGAACACTGAAGCTTTCTTT
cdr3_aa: CASSGQPNTEAFF

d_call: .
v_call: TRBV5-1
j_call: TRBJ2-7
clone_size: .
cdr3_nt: TGCGCCAGCAGCTTGGCCGAGGGCGCTAGCTCCTACGAGCAGTACTTC
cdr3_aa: CASSLAEGASSYEQYF

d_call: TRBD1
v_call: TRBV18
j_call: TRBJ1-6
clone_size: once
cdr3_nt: TGTGCCAGCTCACCACTTGGTAGGGGGCGAGAGAGCTCCTATAATTCACCCCTCCACTTT
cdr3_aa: CASSPLGRGRESSYNSPLHF

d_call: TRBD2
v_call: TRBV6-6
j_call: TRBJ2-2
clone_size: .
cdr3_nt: TGTGCCAGCAGTTACGGCGGGGGGAAAAACACCGGGGAGCTGTTTTTT
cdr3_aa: CASSYGGGKNTGELFF

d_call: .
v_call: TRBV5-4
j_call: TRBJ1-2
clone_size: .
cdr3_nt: TGTGCCAGCAGCCGGACAGAAACCGACGGCACCTTC
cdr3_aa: CASSRTETDGTF

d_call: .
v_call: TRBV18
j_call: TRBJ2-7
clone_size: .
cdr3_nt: TGTGCCAGCTCACGTCAAGACAGTACGTACGAGCAGTACTTC
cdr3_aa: CASSRQDSTYEQYF

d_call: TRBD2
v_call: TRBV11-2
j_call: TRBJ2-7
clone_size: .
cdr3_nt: TGTGCCAGCAGCCCAACTAGCGGAACCTACGAGCAGTACTTC
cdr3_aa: CASSPTSGTYEQYF

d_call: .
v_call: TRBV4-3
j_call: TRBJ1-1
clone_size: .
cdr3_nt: TGCGCCAGCAGCCAGGCGACGCTGGGCCGGAGGGCTTTCTTT
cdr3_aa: CASSQATLGRRAFF

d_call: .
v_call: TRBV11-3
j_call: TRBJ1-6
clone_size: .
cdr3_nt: TGTGCCAGCAGCTCTGGACATCTCCGCTCCTATAATTCACCCCTCCACTTT
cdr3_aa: CASSSGHLRSYNSPLHF

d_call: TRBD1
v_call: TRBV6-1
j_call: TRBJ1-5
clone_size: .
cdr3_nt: TGTGCCAGCAGGGCAGACAGGGGACTTAACCAGCCCCAGCATTTT
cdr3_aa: CASRADRGLNQPQHF

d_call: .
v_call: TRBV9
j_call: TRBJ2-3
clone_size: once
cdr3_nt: TGTGCCAGCAGCGTTACTCGGGGGGCGGGGGCAGATACGCAGTATTTT
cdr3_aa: CASSVTRGAGADTQYF

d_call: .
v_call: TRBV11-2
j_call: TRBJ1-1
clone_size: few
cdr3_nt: TGTGCCAGCAGCCCCACCCCAGGGGACACTGAAGCTTTCTTT
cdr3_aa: CASSPTPGDTEAFF